The 11 T cell receptor beta chains below all came from one sample that was sequenced in a study of blood T cell repertoires in COVID-19. Profiled with immunoSEQ multiplex PCR; TCRdb holds only in-frame clones, not every one. The sample lists 220,000 or so clones, 86% occurring once. Sequencing used peripheral blood. Every receptor here comes from a woman in her forties or fifties with COVID-19, enrolled during active disease.

The chain carries TRBV27 and TRBJ1-6; 11 bases map to TRBD1. The CDR3 totals 17 residues. Germline CDR1 and CDR2: MNHEY and SMNVEV (reference sequence). V was pared by 0 bases and J by 9 bases, with 7 bases of the junction left unmatched. The chain's CDR3 is CASSLSLPGQGGSPLHF. The CDR3 nucleotides read TGTGCCAGCAGTTTATCGCTACCGGGACAGGGGGGTTCACCCCTCCACTTT.

The chain carries TRBV18 and TRBJ1-4; 7 nucleotides match TRBD1. Germline CDR1 reads KGHSH; CDR2 reads LQKENI. The CDR3 is 16 amino acids. The trim removed 1 base at V and 0 bases at J, leaving 2 bases unmatched. The DNA for the CDR3 is TGTGCCAGCTCACCACAGGGGGCGGCAACTAATGAAAAACTGTTTTTT. It is translated as CASSPQGAATNEKLFF. Filled out from reference TRBV18 and TRBJ1-4, the complete variable domain reads NAGVMQNPRHLVRRRGQEARLRCSPMKGHSHVYWYRQLPEEGLKFMVYLQKENIIDESGMPKERFSAEFPKEGPSILRIQQVVRGDSAAYFCASSPQGAATNEKLFFGSGTQLSVL.

V and J are TRBV19 and TRBJ2-6; D uncertain. From germline, CDR1 is LNHDA and CDR2 SQIVND (reference sequence). CDR3 length: 14 amino acids. V was clipped by 6 bases and J by 0 bases, with 6 bases between them. The CDR3 loop is CASRSSSGANVLTF. CDR3 in DNA: TGTGCCAGTAGAAGTAGCTCTGGGGCCAACGTCCTGACTTTC.

The chain is built from TRBV6-1 and TRBJ2-7, with TRBD2 as a possible D gene (6 bases). Germline V gene sequence: CDR1 MNHNS, CDR2 SASEGT. The V end lost 2 bases, the J end lost 4 bases, and 9 bases lay between the germline ends. The CDR3 has 13 amino acids. The CDR3 region has the DNA TGTGCCAGCAGTGAACAGGGAGGATACGAGCAGTACTTC. Translation gives CASSEQGGYEQYF.

This chain links TRBV11-2 with TRBJ2-1; D gene uncertain. This CDR3 comprises 12 residues. Trimming removed 1 base from V and 6 bases from J, with 4 bases in between. The germline gives CDR1 SGHAT, CDR2 FQNNGV. CDR3 sequence: CASSLVSNEQFF. CDR3 in DNA: TGTGCCAGCAGCTTAGTTAGCAATGAGCAGTTCTTC.

The chain carries TRBV24-1 and TRBJ2-5; 7 bases align to TRBD2. In germline, CDR1 is KGHDR, CDR2 SFDVKD. V gave up 4 bases and J gave up 1 base; unmatched junction bases: 11. The CDR3 length is 17 residues. CDR3 bases: TGTGCCACCAGTGACCTGGGAGGGGTCCGGGGCCAAGAGACCCAGTACTTC. Translation gives CATSDLGGVRGQETQYF.

J is TRBJ1-6 and V is TRBV11-3; no clear D. Trimming cost V 0 bases and J 0 bases, with 3 bases left between them. The CDR3 has 15 residues. Per germline, CDR1 SGHNT and CDR2 YENEEA. CDR3 loop: CASSLDRSYNSPLHF. CDR3 nucleotide sequence: TGTGCCAGCAGCTTAGATCGCTCCTATAATTCACCCCTCCACTTT.

V is TRBV19 and J is TRBJ1-1; D is unclear. CDR1 is LNHDA and CDR2 is SQIVND in the germline V gene (reference sequence). CDR3 length equals 16 residues. V was shortened by 0 bases and J by 5 bases, with 16 bases between the two germline ends. This CDR3 is CASSIDLPGMVTEAFF. The CDR3 DNA sequence: TGTGCCAGTAGTATAGATCTTCCGGGTATGGTGACTGAAGCTTTCTTT.

CDR3 amino acids: CATRRAGGANVLTF. CDR3 DNA: TGTGCCACCAGGAGGGCGGGAGGGGCCAACGTCCTGACTTTC. The chain couples TRBV15 to TRBJ2-6; maybe TRBD2 (6 bases). With 6 bases removed from V and 4 bases from J, the gap between germline ends came to 10 bases. In germline, CDR1 is LNHNV, CDR2 YYDKDF (reference sequence). The CDR3 totals 14 residues.

This chain uses TRBV7-2 with TRBJ1-5; 9 nucleotides match TRBD1. Germline loops: CDR1 SGHTA, CDR2 FQGNSA. Trimming cost V 1 base and J 6 bases; bases outside gene matches: 4. This CDR3 is 15 amino acids long. The CDR3 protein is CASSLEGTGIQPQHF. Written as DNA, the CDR3 is TGTGCCAGCAGCTTAGAGGGGACAGGGATTCAGCCCCAGCATTTT.

This sequence joins TRBV7-2 and TRBJ2-5; 10 bases are shared with TRBD2. The V gene's germline CDR1 is SGHTA and CDR2 FQGNSA. This CDR3 region has 15 residues. V lost 4 bases and J lost 4; bases outside the gene matches: 6. The CDR3 bases are TGTGCCAGCAGCTCGAGCGGGGGGGCGGGAGAGACCCAGTACTTC. It codes for CASSSSGGAGETQYF.